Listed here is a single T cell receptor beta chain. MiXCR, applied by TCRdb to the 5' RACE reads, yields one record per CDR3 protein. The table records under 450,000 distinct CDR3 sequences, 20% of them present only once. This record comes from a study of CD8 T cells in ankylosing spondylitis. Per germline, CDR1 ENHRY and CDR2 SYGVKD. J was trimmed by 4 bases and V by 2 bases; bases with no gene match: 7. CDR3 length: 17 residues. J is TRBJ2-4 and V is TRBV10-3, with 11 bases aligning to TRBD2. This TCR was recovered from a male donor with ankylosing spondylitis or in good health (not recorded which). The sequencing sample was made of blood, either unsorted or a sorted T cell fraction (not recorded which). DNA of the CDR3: TGTGCCATCAGTGAGGAGGGACTAGCGGCACTGAAAAACATTCAGTACTTC. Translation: CAISEEGLAALKNIQYF.